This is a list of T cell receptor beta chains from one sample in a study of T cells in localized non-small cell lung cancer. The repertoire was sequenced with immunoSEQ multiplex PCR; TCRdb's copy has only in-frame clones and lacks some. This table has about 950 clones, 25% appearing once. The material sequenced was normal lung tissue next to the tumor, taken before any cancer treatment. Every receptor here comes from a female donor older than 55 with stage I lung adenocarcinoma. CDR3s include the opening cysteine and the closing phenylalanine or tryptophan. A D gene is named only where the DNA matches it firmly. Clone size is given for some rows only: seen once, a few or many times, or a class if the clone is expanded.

CAIRTGGTEAFF	TGTGCCATCCGGACAGGGGGCACTGAAGCTTTCTTT	TRBV12-5	TRBJ1-1	-	TRBD1
CASSVAPFLNTEAFF	TGTGCCAGCAGCGTAGCCCCATTTTTAAATACTGAAGCTTTCTTT	TRBV9	TRBJ1-1	few	-
CASSLETDATYEQYF	TGTGCCAGCAGCTTAGAGACGGACGCGACCTACGAGCAGTACTTC	TRBV11-3	TRBJ2-7	large	-
CAISAGVGTDTQYF	TGTGCCATCAGTGCGGGCGTCGGGACAGATACGCAGTATTTT	TRBV6-8	TRBJ2-3	few	-
CASRAGTSGRALSNEQFF	TGCGCCAGCAGGGCCGGGACTAGCGGGAGGGCCCTCTCCAATGAGCAGTTCTTC	TRBV10-2	TRBJ2-1	-	TRBD2
CAWSVPPSSGNTIYF	TGTGCCTGGAGTGTTCCGCCTAGCTCTGGAAACACCATATATTTT	TRBV30	TRBJ1-3	-	-
CATSRDSRASGTEQFF	TGTGCCACCAGCAGAGATTCACGGGCTAGCGGGACTGAGCAGTTCTTC	TRBV15	TRBJ2-1	few	TRBD2
CASSAFSTGSGNTIYF	TGTGCCAGCAGCGCCTTCTCGACAGGCTCTGGAAACACCATATATTTT	TRBV9	TRBJ1-3	-	-
CASSSGTEQETQYF	TGTGCCAGCAGCTCAGGGACAGAACAAGAGACCCAGTACTTC	TRBV11-3	TRBJ2-5	few	TRBD1
CASSPDTSTDTQYF	TGTGCCAGCAGCCCGGACACAAGCACAGATACGCAGTATTTT	TRBV11-3	TRBJ2-3	large	-
CASKKGTGSYEQYF	TGTGCCAGTAAGAAGGGGACGGGTTCCTACGAGCAGTACTTC	TRBV19	TRBJ2-7	-	-
CASRESGRGTGELFF	TGTGCCAGCAGAGAAAGCGGGAGGGGCACCGGGGAGCTGTTTTTT	TRBV9	TRBJ2-2	medium-sized	TRBD2
CASSYRDRGMAEAFF	TGTGCCAGCAGTTACCGGGACAGGGGCATGGCTGAAGCTTTCTTT	TRBV6-8	TRBJ1-1	few	TRBD1
CAWSVNTGELFF	TGTGCCTGGAGTGTAAACACCGGGGAGCTGTTTTTT	TRBV30	TRBJ2-2	-	-
CASSPYREDSPLHF	TGTGCCAGCAGTCCCTACAGGGAAGACTCACCCCTCCACTTT	TRBV28	TRBJ1-6	-	-
CATSRDRGTQPYNEQFF	TGTGCCACCAGCAGAGATAGGGGCACCCAACCTTACAATGAGCAGTTCTTC	TRBV15	TRBJ2-1	large	-
CASSPETDLNTEAFF	TGTGCCAGCAGCCCCGAGACGGATCTTAACACTGAAGCTTTCTTT	TRBV11-3	TRBJ1-1	large	-
CASSLSGTSGYNEQFF	TGCGCCAGCAGCTTGTCTGGTACTAGCGGGTACAATGAGCAGTTCTTC	TRBV5-1	TRBJ2-1	-	TRBD2
CASSPVSGGTGGNEQFF	TGCGCCAGCAGCCCAGTAAGTGGCGGGACAGGTGGGAATGAGCAGTTCTTC	TRBV4-1	TRBJ2-1	medium-sized	TRBD1
CASSVDPLPSDEQFF	TGTGCCAGCAGCGTAGACCCCCTCCCAAGCGATGAGCAGTTCTTC	TRBV9	TRBJ2-1	medium-sized	-
CASSDPGLAINTGELFF	TGTGCCAGCAGCGACCCGGGACTAGCTATAAACACCGGGGAGCTGTTTTTT	TRBV9	TRBJ2-2	large	TRBD2
CASSLWGRENTGELFF	TGTGCCAGCAGCTTGTGGGGCAGGGAGAACACCGGGGAGCTGTTTTTT	TRBV11-3	TRBJ2-2	-	-
CASSQVMGPQETQYF	TGCGCCAGCAGCCAAGTTATGGGGCCCCAAGAGACCCAGTACTTC	TRBV4-1	TRBJ2-5	few	-
CASSVNMNTEAFF	TGTGCCAGCAGCGTTAACATGAACACTGAAGCTTTCTTT	TRBV9	TRBJ1-1	large	-
CASSTAEPQKLFF	TGTGCCAGCAGTACGGCTGAGCCCCAAAAACTGTTTTTT	TRBV6-8	TRBJ1-4	few	-
CASSFRQGNSEAFF	TGCGCCAGCAGCTTCCGACAGGGAAACTCTGAAGCTTTCTTT	TRBV5-1	TRBJ1-1	-	TRBD1
CASIRGQVTDTQYF	TGTGCCAGCATACGGGGGCAGGTCACAGATACGCAGTATTTT	TRBV2	TRBJ2-3	few	-
CASSQIQGGHEQFF	TGTGCCAGCTCACAAATTCAGGGTGGGCATGAGCAGTTCTTC	TRBV18	TRBJ2-1	few	-
CASSQRTFRGLAEAFF	TGTGCCAGCAGCCAACGGACGTTCAGGGGTCTGGCTGAAGCTTTCTTT	TRBV14	TRBJ1-1	few	-
CASSLYTGTSDEQYF	TGTGCCAGCAGCCTTTATACCGGGACTAGCGACGAGCAGTACTTC	TRBV11-3	TRBJ2-7	few	TRBD2
CAGTWDSGETQYF	TGTGCCGGAACCTGGGACTCGGGAGAGACCCAGTACTTC	TRBV2	TRBJ2-5	few	-
CATSRETERTDTQYF	TGTGCCACCAGCAGAGAAACGGAGAGGACAGATACGCAGTATTTT	TRBV15	TRBJ2-3	once	-
CASSLLGEPNTEAFF	TGTGCCAGCAGCCTCCTTGGGGAACCGAACACTGAAGCTTTCTTT	TRBV11-3	TRBJ1-1	-	-
CATSRGQVHKNIQYF	TGTGCCACCAGCAGAGGACAGGTACACAAAAACATTCAGTACTTC	TRBV15	TRBJ2-4	few	-
CASSEAPVELFF	TGTGCCAGCAGTGAGGCCCCCGTGGAGCTGTTTTTT	TRBV2	TRBJ2-2	-	-
CASSSRRTGEGYTF	TGTGCCAGCAGCTCGCGGCGGACAGGGGAAGGCTACACCTTC	TRBV11-3	TRBJ1-2	-	TRBD1
CASSFYGTGDGQPQHF	TGTGCCAGCAGCTTTTACGGGACAGGGGATGGTCAGCCCCAGCATTTT	TRBV11-3	TRBJ1-5	few	TRBD1
CSVEDTVSKTQYF	TGCAGCGTTGAAGACACAGTGTCGAAGACCCAGTACTTC	TRBV29-1	TRBJ2-5	-	-
CASSHWGESYEQYF	TGTGCCAGCAGCCATTGGGGGGAATCCTACGAGCAGTACTTC	TRBV11-3	TRBJ2-7	medium-sized	-
CASIPGDGNTIYF	TGTGCCAGCATTCCAGGGGACGGAAACACCATATATTTT	TRBV28	TRBJ1-3	few	-
CASTGQGGEQYF	TGTGCCAGCACGGGACAGGGGGGCGAGCAGTACTTC	TRBV6-8	TRBJ2-7	few	TRBD1
CASSTGEDEQYF	TGTGCCAGCTCGACCGGGGAGGACGAGCAGTACTTC	TRBV9	TRBJ2-7	-	-
CASSSGEDEQYF	TGTGCCAGCAGTTCAGGGGAGGACGAGCAGTACTTC	TRBV9	TRBJ2-7	-	-
CASSPGQGDYGYTF	TGTGCCAGCAGCCCCGGGCAGGGTGACTATGGCTACACCTTC	TRBV11-3	TRBJ1-2	large	-
CSVESPDRESYNEQFF	TGCAGCGTTGAGTCCCCGGACAGGGAATCCTACAATGAGCAGTTCTTC	TRBV29-1	TRBJ2-1	-	TRBD1
CASSQVGNSATYGYTF	TGTGCCAGCAGCCAGGTGGGGAACTCCGCCACCTATGGCTACACCTTC	TRBV14	TRBJ1-2	-	-
CASSFLGGNQPQHF	TGTGCCAGCAGTTTCCTCGGGGGTAATCAGCCCCAGCATTTT	TRBV28	TRBJ1-5	-	-
CASSRKEDSPLHF	TGTGCCAGCTCGCGGAAGGAGGATTCACCCCTCCACTTT	TRBV18	TRBJ1-6	-	-
CASSQRQGTDTQYF	TGCGCCAGCAGCCAAAGGCAAGGCACAGATACGCAGTATTTT	TRBV4-1	TRBJ2-3	few	-
CASSPSYSYEQYF	TGTGCCAGCAGCCCATCGTACTCCTACGAGCAGTACTTC	TRBV25-1	TRBJ2-7	once	-